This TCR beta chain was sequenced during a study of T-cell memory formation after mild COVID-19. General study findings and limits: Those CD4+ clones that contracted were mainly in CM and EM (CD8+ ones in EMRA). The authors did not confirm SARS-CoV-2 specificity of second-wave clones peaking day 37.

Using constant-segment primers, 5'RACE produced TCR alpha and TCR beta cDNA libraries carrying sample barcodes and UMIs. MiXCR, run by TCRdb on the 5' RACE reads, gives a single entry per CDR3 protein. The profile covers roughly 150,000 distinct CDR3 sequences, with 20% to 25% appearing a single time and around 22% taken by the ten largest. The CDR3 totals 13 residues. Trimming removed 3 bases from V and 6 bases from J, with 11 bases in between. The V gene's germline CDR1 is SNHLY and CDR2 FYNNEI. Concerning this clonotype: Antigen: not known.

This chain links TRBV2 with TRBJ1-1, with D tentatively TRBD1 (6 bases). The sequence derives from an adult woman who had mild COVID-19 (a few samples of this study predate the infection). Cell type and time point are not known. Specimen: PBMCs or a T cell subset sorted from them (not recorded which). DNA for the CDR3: TGTGCCAGCAGTGAGAGGGGGAGCCCTGAAGCTTTCTTT. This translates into CASSERGSPEAFF.